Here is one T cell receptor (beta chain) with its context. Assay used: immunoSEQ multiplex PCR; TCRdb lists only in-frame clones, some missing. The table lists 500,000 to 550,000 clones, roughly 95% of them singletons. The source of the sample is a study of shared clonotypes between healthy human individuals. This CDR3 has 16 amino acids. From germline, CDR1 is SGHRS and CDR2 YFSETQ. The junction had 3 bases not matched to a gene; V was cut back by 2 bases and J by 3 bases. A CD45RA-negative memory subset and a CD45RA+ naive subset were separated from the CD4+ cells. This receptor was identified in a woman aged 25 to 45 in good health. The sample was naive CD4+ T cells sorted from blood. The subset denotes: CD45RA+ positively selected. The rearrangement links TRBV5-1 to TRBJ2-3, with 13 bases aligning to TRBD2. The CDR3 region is CASSFPGLAGTDTQYF. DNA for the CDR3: TGCGCCAGCAGCTTTCCGGGACTAGCGGGGACAGATACGCAGTATTTT.